A selection of T cell receptor beta chains follows, all from one sample in a study of cytotoxic CD8 clonotypes in ibrutinib-treated CLL. The protocol was immunoSEQ multiplex PCR, while the TCRdb copy is restricted to in-frame clones and leaves out a portion. This sample has 35,000 to 55,000 clones; approximately 69% occur once, and the top ten carry roughly 13%. The sequenced sample was PBMCs, obtained after 12 months of ibrutinib treatment. Receptor source: a human donor with chronic lymphocytic leukemia. Each CDR3 is given with its conserved first and last residue. A D gene is named only where the DNA matches it firmly. Rows may omit the clone size; those that give it use once, few, many or a size class.

D gene: TRBD1; CDR3 length: 14; clone size: few; V gene: TRBV6-7; J gene: TRBJ1-2; CDR3 protein: CASSYQGQEDGYTF; CDR3 DNA: TGTGCCAGCAGTTACCAAGGACAGGAGGATGGCTACACCTTC
D gene: TRBD2; CDR3 length: 14; clone size: few; V gene: TRBV4-2; J gene: TRBJ2-3; CDR3 protein: CASSPGTSGNTQYF; CDR3 DNA: TGTGCCAGCAGCCCTGGGACTAGCGGAAATACGCAGTATTTT
D gene: TRBD1; CDR3 length: 14; clone size: -; V gene: TRBV10-3; J gene: TRBJ1-1; CDR3 protein: CAISRQGGNTEAFF; CDR3 DNA: TGTGCCATCAGTCGACAGGGGGGGAACACTGAAGCTTTCTTT
D gene: TRBD1; CDR3 length: 13; clone size: -; V gene: TRBV6-6; J gene: TRBJ2-2; CDR3 protein: CASSPQGSGELFF; CDR3 DNA: TGTGCCAGCAGTCCACAGGGGTCCGGGGAGCTGTTTTTT
D gene: -; CDR3 length: 14; clone size: few; V gene: TRBV6-5; J gene: TRBJ2-6; CDR3 protein: CASSYSKGANVLTF; CDR3 DNA: TGTGCCAGCAGTTACTCGAAAGGGGCCAACGTCCTGACTTTC
D gene: -; CDR3 length: 16; clone size: -; V gene: TRBV29-1; J gene: TRBJ1-2; CDR3 protein: CSVGDQSGAANYGYTF; CDR3 DNA: TGCAGCGTTGGGGATCAATCAGGGGCAGCTAACTATGGCTACACCTTC
D gene: TRBD1; CDR3 length: 14; clone size: -; V gene: TRBV30; J gene: TRBJ1-5; CDR3 protein: CAWSPGQGFQPQHF; CDR3 DNA: TGTGCCTGGAGTCCGGGACAGGGTTTTCAGCCCCAGCATTTT
D gene: -; CDR3 length: 13; clone size: once; V gene: TRBV7-2; J gene: TRBJ2-1; CDR3 protein: CASSTMMWAEQFF; CDR3 DNA: TGTGCCAGCAGCACTATGATGTGGGCCGAGCAGTTCTTC
D gene: -; CDR3 length: 14; clone size: -; V gene: TRBV9; J gene: TRBJ2-5; CDR3 protein: CASSFLGTQETQYF; CDR3 DNA: TGTGCCAGCAGCTTCCTCGGGACACAAGAGACCCAGTACTTC
D gene: -; CDR3 length: 16; clone size: -; V gene: TRBV5-1; J gene: TRBJ2-3; CDR3 protein: CASNPLASGGTDTQYF; CDR3 DNA: TGCGCCAGCAATCCACTAGCCTCCGGTGGCACAGATACGCAGTATTTT
D gene: -; CDR3 length: 15; clone size: few; V gene: TRBV4-1; J gene: TRBJ1-4; CDR3 protein: CASSQGGQSNEKLFF; CDR3 DNA: TGCGCCAGCAGTCAAGGGGGGCAGAGTAATGAAAAACTGTTTTTT
D gene: -; CDR3 length: 16; clone size: -; V gene: TRBV15; J gene: TRBJ1-5; CDR3 protein: CATSRTAPMGNQPQHF; CDR3 DNA: TGTGCCACCAGCAGGACAGCGCCTATGGGCAATCAGCCCCAGCATTTT
D gene: TRBD2; CDR3 length: 15; clone size: -; V gene: TRBV11-3; J gene: TRBJ2-1; CDR3 protein: CASSSGTSGYNEQFF; CDR3 DNA: TGTGCCAGCAGCTCCGGGACTAGCGGCTACAATGAGCAGTTCTTC
D gene: -; CDR3 length: 14; clone size: -; V gene: TRBV6-1; J gene: TRBJ2-2; CDR3 protein: CASISRANTGELFF; CDR3 DNA: TGTGCCAGCATCTCTCGGGCGAACACCGGGGAGCTGTTTTTT
D gene: -; CDR3 length: 13; clone size: -; V gene: TRBV27; J gene: TRBJ1-2; CDR3 protein: CASSFTGNYGYTF; CDR3 DNA: TGTGCCAGCAGTTTTACGGGGAACTATGGCTACACCTTC
D gene: -; CDR3 length: 15; clone size: -; V gene: TRBV4-1; J gene: TRBJ1-1; CDR3 protein: CASSQDLDRPFEAFF; CDR3 DNA: TGCGCCAGCAGCCAAGATCTTGACAGGCCATTTGAAGCTTTCTTT
D gene: -; CDR3 length: 15; clone size: few; V gene: TRBV7-9; J gene: TRBJ2-3; CDR3 protein: CASSNRDPGTDTQYF; CDR3 DNA: TGTGCCAGCTCAAACAGGGACCCCGGCACAGATACGCAGTATTTT
D gene: -; CDR3 length: 18; clone size: -; V gene: TRBV4-1; J gene: TRBJ1-3; CDR3 protein: CASSQVSPDTYSGNTIYF; CDR3 DNA: TGCGCCAGCAGCCAAGTCTCACCGGACACCTACTCTGGAAACACCATATATTTT
D gene: TRBD1; CDR3 length: 14; clone size: -; V gene: TRBV6-1; J gene: TRBJ2-3; CDR3 protein: CASRPGQGADTQYF; CDR3 DNA: TGTGCCAGCCGCCCGGGACAGGGGGCAGATACGCAGTATTTT
D gene: TRBD1; CDR3 length: 15; clone size: -; V gene: TRBV27; J gene: TRBJ1-2; CDR3 protein: CASSTAGGAVYGYTF; CDR3 DNA: TGTGCCAGCAGTACAGCAGGGGGCGCCGTTTATGGCTACACCTTC
D gene: -; CDR3 length: 15; clone size: -; V gene: TRBV18; J gene: TRBJ1-1; CDR3 protein: CASSPRTGVNTEAFF; CDR3 DNA: TGTGCCAGCTCACCACGTACCGGGGTGAACACTGAAGCTTTCTTT
D gene: TRBD1; CDR3 length: 14; clone size: few; V gene: TRBV5-6; J gene: TRBJ1-2; CDR3 protein: CASSMDRGHYGYTF; CDR3 DNA: TGTGCCAGCAGCATGGACAGGGGGCACTATGGCTACACCTTC
D gene: TRBD2; CDR3 length: 15; clone size: -; V gene: TRBV9; J gene: TRBJ2-1; CDR3 protein: CASSVVPAGDNEQFF; CDR3 DNA: TGTGCCAGCAGCGTAGTTCCAGCGGGGGACAATGAGCAGTTCTTC
D gene: TRBD1; CDR3 length: 14; clone size: -; V gene: TRBV10-3; J gene: TRBJ1-5; CDR3 protein: CASSKNRGHQPQHF; CDR3 DNA: TGTGCCAGCAGCAAGAACAGGGGCCATCAGCCCCAGCATTTT
D gene: TRBD2; CDR3 length: 16; clone size: -; V gene: TRBV4-2; J gene: TRBJ2-3; CDR3 protein: CASSRSAGGPTDTQYF; CDR3 DNA: TGTGCCAGCAGCCGCTCAGCGGGGGGGCCGACAGATACGCAGTATTTT
D gene: -; CDR3 length: 12; clone size: -; V gene: TRBV6-6; J gene: TRBJ1-2; CDR3 protein: CASSYISYGYTF; CDR3 DNA: TGTGCCAGCAGTTATATTAGCTATGGCTACACCTTC
D gene: -; CDR3 length: 13; clone size: -; V gene: TRBV2; J gene: TRBJ2-7; CDR3 protein: CASSRQFSYEQYF; CDR3 DNA: TGTGCCAGCTCCAGACAGTTTTCCTACGAGCAGTACTTC
D gene: -; CDR3 length: 15; clone size: -; V gene: TRBV25-1; J gene: TRBJ2-7; CDR3 protein: CASSELGGQIYEQYF; CDR3 DNA: TGTGCCAGCAGTGAATTGGGGGGACAGATTTACGAGCAGTACTTC
D gene: -; CDR3 length: 18; clone size: -; V gene: TRBV4-2; J gene: TRBJ1-6; CDR3 protein: CASSQGPRGEHYNSPLHF; CDR3 DNA: TGTGCCAGCAGCCAAGGCCCCCGGGGAGAACACTATAATTCACCCCTCCACTTT
D gene: -; CDR3 length: 17; clone size: -; V gene: TRBV27; J gene: TRBJ2-2; CDR3 protein: CASSLNRNRQNTGELFF; CDR3 DNA: TGTGCCAGCAGTTTAAATAGAAACAGGCAGAACACCGGGGAGCTGTTTTTT
D gene: -; CDR3 length: 14; clone size: -; V gene: TRBV6-5; J gene: TRBJ1-2; CDR3 protein: CASSQNRANYGYTF; CDR3 DNA: TGTGCCAGCAGTCAAAACAGAGCGAACTATGGCTACACCTTC